Reported below is one T cell receptor (beta chain). The TCR beta CDR3 regions underwent amplification using RNA transcripts as the source. A first-round RT-PCR of the TCR CDR3 used the HTBI primer set. Using its own MiXCR run on the multiplex PCR reads, TCRdb lists one record per CDR3 protein. The data show roughly 700,000 distinct CDR3 sequences, 14% seen once. This sample was included in a study of T cells in Graves' hyperthyroidism and ophthalmopathy. Between the trimmed V and J ends, which lost 6 bases and 6 bases, there was a span of 24 bases. CDR3 length: 16 amino acids. Germline V gene lookup returns CDR1 MNHEY and CDR2 SVGEGT.

The chain is built from TRBV6-2 or TRBV6-3 and TRBJ2-7; D might be TRBD2 (6 bases). The receptor was isolated from a woman younger than 30 with Graves' hyperthyroidism. Sequences were obtained from blood. The CDR3, as DNA: TGTGCCAGCAGCCCAATCCTCCGGGGGTCTGCCTGCGAGCAGTACTTC. Amino acid sequence: CASSPILRGSACEQYF.